The clone carrying this T cell receptor beta chain occurred once. As yet, its antigen is unknown. This entry is derived from a study of T cell responses to AZD1222 COVID-19 vaccine. Study-level points and caveats: Recipients of AZD1222 seropositive at baseline numbered only 5 to 7.

Data came from immunoSEQ multiplex PCR; TCRdb stores just in-frame clones and leaves some out. The table lists 150,000 to 200,000 clones, 90% to 95% of them singletons, with less than 1.3% in the top ten. The CDR3 sequence is 17 residues long. This clonotype was obtained from an adult who received the AZD1222 COVID-19 vaccine. Specimen: peripheral blood, collected 28 days after the second AZD1222 dose. This chain uses TRBV12-2 with TRBJ1-5; whether TRBD1, the table's D call, matches the DNA was not checked. TRBV12-2 is listed as a pseudogene. This CDR3 is CASRLARVQGSNQPQHF. DNA for the CDR3: TGTGCAAGTCGCTTAGCCCGTGTACAGGGGAGCAATCAGCCCCAGCATTTT.